The T cell receptor (beta chain) under discussion was sequenced for a study of OX40 agonist ivuxolimab in advanced cancers. The overall study: An agonistic anti-OX40 (CD134) antibody, ivuxolimab, was used to treat the patients. People who had prior anti-PD-1, anti-PD-L1 or anti-CTLA-4 therapy could take part, and around 40% had some. Three dose-escalation patients had partial responses: one with hepatocellular carcinoma and two with cutaneous melanoma.

With 4 bases clipped from V and 4 bases from J, the junction kept 3 bases outside the gene matches. Germline V gene lookup returns CDR1 SGHRS and CDR2 YFSETQ. The CDR3 runs 14 residues. Profiling relied on immunoSEQ multiplex PCR, and the TCRdb table lists in-frame clones only, not all of them. Of over 65,000 clones listed, around 86% are singletons. Regarding the study as a whole: Among the least clonally expanded were partial responders at 0.1-3.0 mg/kg.

With respect to this clone: Its antigen is not known.

The V and J genes are TRBV5-1 and TRBJ1-1; 11 nucleotides agree with TRBD1. The sample was CD4+ or CD8+ T cells sorted from blood, taken in a trial of the OX40 agonist ivuxolimab. The source is an adult with an advanced solid tumor such as melanoma, head and neck, liver or kidney cancer. The CDR3 coding sequence is TGCGCCAGCAGCCCGGGGACAGGGGGCACTGAAGCTTTCTTT. The encoded protein is CASSPGTGGTEAFF.